The source of this TCR beta chain is a study of identical twins. TCRdb itself ran the 5' RACE reads through MiXCR, one entry per CDR3 protein. This repertoire shows 450,000 or so distinct CDR3 sequences, about 14% found once; its top ten account for about 0.52%. Overall study findings and caveats: Out-of-frame alpha sequences shared by twins showed excess low generation probability. Reduced insertions were recorded for abundant cord blood beta clonotypes, with no such pattern in memory repertoires.

This CDR3 region has 12 residues. The germline gives CDR1 MNHEY, CDR2 SVGAGI. V shed 3 bases, J shed 11 bases, and the junction held 6 bases outside the gene matches. This clonotype appeared a few times. Its antigen is not identified. These sequences were also reported in another study, on yellow fever vaccine responses in identical twins.

Sequencing used CD4+ T cells sorted from blood. The receptor was isolated from a woman younger than 35 in good health. The chain couples TRBV6-5 to TRBJ1-1, with 7 bases identical to TRBD1. CDR3 bases: TGTGCCAGCAGTTATGAGGGGGCCCGGGCTTTCTTT. Amino acid sequence: CASSYEGARAFF.